This is a list of T cell receptor beta chains from one sample in a study of long-term antiretroviral therapy in people with HIV. Sequencing was performed with immunoSEQ multiplex PCR; in TCRdb, only in-frame clones are kept and a portion is missing. The data show 7,500 to 10,000 clones, 70% to 90% seen once. Sequences were derived from unsorted PBMCs, sampled 0.7 years after starting antiretroviral therapy. All receptors derive from a man aged 35-49 years with HIV. CDR3s include the opening cysteine and the closing phenylalanine or tryptophan. The order of the fields is D gene, V gene, CDR3 protein. D genes are given only for firm matches.

d_call: TRBD1
v_call: TRBV6-5
cdr3_aa: CASTGTGDNEKLFF

d_call: TRBD2
v_call: TRBV28
cdr3_aa: CASSLGLAGGAGELFF

d_call: -
v_call: TRBV7-2
cdr3_aa: CASSHWENYEQYF

d_call: -
v_call: TRBV11-2
cdr3_aa: CASSSDPGTDTQYF

d_call: -
v_call: TRBV5-4
cdr3_aa: CASSLVAGSTYEQYF

d_call: TRBD2
v_call: TRBV7-2
cdr3_aa: CASSWTSNEAYEQYF

d_call: -
v_call: TRBV5-1
cdr3_aa: CASSHDRTSSYEQYF

d_call: -
v_call: TRBV29-1
cdr3_aa: CSVDRANTEAFF

d_call: TRBD2
v_call: TRBV11-3
cdr3_aa: CASSPLRGRVNEQFF

d_call: -
v_call: TRBV28
cdr3_aa: CATNLGPDSTDTQYF

d_call: TRBD2
v_call: TRBV7-2
cdr3_aa: CASSPNPGLAVYEQYF

d_call: -
v_call: TRBV7-8
cdr3_aa: CASSLRVSTANTEAFF

d_call: -
v_call: TRBV4-2
cdr3_aa: CASSQVAGYGDEQYF

d_call: -
v_call: TRBV7-8
cdr3_aa: CASSLGYSPEAFF

d_call: TRBD1
v_call: TRBV29-1
cdr3_aa: CSVEVPFPDRYQETQYF

d_call: TRBD1
v_call: TRBV6-5
cdr3_aa: CASSYRRTGIYNEQFF

d_call: -
v_call: TRBV19
cdr3_aa: CASSIPYSNQPQHF

d_call: -
v_call: TRBV19
cdr3_aa: CASNLESFTGELFF

d_call: -
v_call: TRBV5-1
cdr3_aa: CASTTGDSSSYEQYF

d_call: -
v_call: TRBV7-8
cdr3_aa: CASSLRNEQFF

d_call: -
v_call: TRBV11-2
cdr3_aa: CASSLAGRASTDTQYF

d_call: TRBD1
v_call: TRBV10-3
cdr3_aa: CAIRDRQGETQYF

d_call: -
v_call: TRBV18
cdr3_aa: CASSPLGGGAGSGEQFF

d_call: -
v_call: TRBV27
cdr3_aa: CASSLIFALAGTDTQYF

d_call: -
v_call: TRBV25-1
cdr3_aa: CASSLGPGGSYEQYF

d_call: -
v_call: TRBV19
cdr3_aa: CASSRDFLNTGELFF

d_call: TRBD2
v_call: TRBV6-5
cdr3_aa: CASSYRRAGMYEQYF

d_call: -
v_call: TRBV7-9
cdr3_aa: CASSSDSGTAWTRTQYF

d_call: TRBD1
v_call: TRBV29-1
cdr3_aa: CSGRDRGIAGELFF

d_call: -
v_call: TRBV29-1
cdr3_aa: CSVRPGDNEQFF

d_call: TRBD2
v_call: TRBV5-3
cdr3_aa: CAWSSGRTLGEQYF

d_call: TRBD2
v_call: TRBV7-8
cdr3_aa: CASSLGVERGGGELFF

d_call: -
v_call: TRBV6-1
cdr3_aa: CASCRSRGSYNEQFF

d_call: TRBD1
v_call: TRBV7-3
cdr3_aa: CASSPRPGQGVEAFF

d_call: -
v_call: TRBV10-3
cdr3_aa: CAISGGPYEQYF

d_call: -
v_call: TRBV7-9
cdr3_aa: CASTLPGAGVYTGELFF

d_call: -
v_call: TRBV9
cdr3_aa: CASSRYTGSSGNTIYF

d_call: TRBD2
v_call: TRBV2
cdr3_aa: CATGLVTYEQYF

d_call: -
v_call: TRBV5-1
cdr3_aa: CASSLVLQSSGNTIYF

d_call: TRBD2
v_call: TRBV7-9
cdr3_aa: CASSLVPGLAYNEQFF

d_call: -
v_call: TRBV7-6
cdr3_aa: CASSLGNEGDQPQHF

d_call: -
v_call: TRBV4-3
cdr3_aa: CASSQDRFGSAGNEQFF

d_call: -
v_call: TRBV6-5
cdr3_aa: CASSYGAGEQFF

d_call: -
v_call: TRBV10-3
cdr3_aa: CAISDADRSNTGELFF

d_call: -
v_call: TRBV7-2
cdr3_aa: CASSLGGARTGELFF

d_call: TRBD2
v_call: TRBV7-2
cdr3_aa: CASSLVSGIHGELFF

d_call: -
v_call: TRBV5-1
cdr3_aa: CASSLNVRVKNTGELFF

d_call: -
v_call: TRBV18
cdr3_aa: CASSPVPGQSYEQYF

d_call: -
v_call: TRBV7-2
cdr3_aa: CASSLDTVYGYTF

d_call: TRBD2
v_call: TRBV9
cdr3_aa: CASSEGASGTEQFF

d_call: -
v_call: TRBV11-1
cdr3_aa: CASSPRQWPEGYEQYF

d_call: TRBD1
v_call: TRBV19
cdr3_aa: CASSIAQGANLETPEQYF

d_call: -
v_call: TRBV9
cdr3_aa: CASSVAGGDHETYEQYF

d_call: TRBD2
v_call: TRBV5-4
cdr3_aa: CASSDGLAGNSYEQYF

d_call: -
v_call: TRBV29-1
cdr3_aa: CSAGSETQYF